A selection of T cell receptor beta chains follows, all from one sample in a study of tumor-infiltrating lymphocytes in primary liver carcinoma. TCRdb analysed the multiplex PCR reads with MiXCR anew, one entry per CDR3 protein. The sample comprises roughly 80,000 distinct CDR3 sequences, about three quarters of which are singletons, and roughly 28% rests with the top ten. Specimen: tumor-adjacent normal liver tissue. These receptors were taken from a man aged 35-49 years with primary liver carcinoma and hepatitis B virus infection. The CDR3 runs from the conserved cysteine through the conserved F or W. A D gene is named only where the DNA matches it firmly. Where a row states a size, it is once, few, many or the class of an expanded clone; other rows omit it.

>.|TRBV27|TRBJ2-7|.
CASSFHETYEQYF
TGTGCCAGCAGTTTCCACGAAACCTACGAACAGTACTTC
>.|TRBV11-2|TRBJ2-1|TRBD1
CVSSLILVQGVWGKQFF
TGTGTCAGCAGCTTAATTCTAGTTCAGGGGGTATGGGGCAAGCAGTTCTTC
>.|TRBV11-2|TRBJ1-1|.
CASSQSAGWNIEAFF
TGTGCCAGCAGCCAGAGCGCAGGGTGGAACATTGAAGCTTTCTTT
>.|TRBV6-5|TRBJ2-4|TRBD2
CASREAGGPAENIHYF
TGTGCCAGCAGAGAAGCGGGAGGACCTGCCGAAAACATTCATTATTTC
>once|TRBV12-3/TRBV12-4|TRBJ1-4|.
CASSLVGLNEKLFF
TGTGCCAGCAGTTTGGTAGGGCTTAATGAAAAACTGTTTTTT
>.|TRBV6-1|TRBJ1-5|.
CASSEFGGSNQPQHF
TGTGCCAGCAGTGAATTTGGGGGGAGCAATCAGCCCCAGCATTTT
>.|TRBV6-5|TRBJ1-4|.
CANSYRSRTNEKLFF
TGTGCTAACAGTTACCGGTCGCGAACTAATGAAAAACTGTTTTTT
>.|TRBV28|TRBJ2-7|TRBD2
CASSPLFAGEPLSYEQYF
TGTGCCAGCAGCCCATTATTTGCGGGGGAACCACTATCCTACGAGCAGTACTTC
>.|TRBV10-3|TRBJ2-2|TRBD2
CAIKGGRGDTRELFF
TGTGCCATCAAAGGCGGGAGAGGCGACACCAGGGAGCTGTTCTTT
>few|TRBV4-2|TRBJ2-3|.
CASNQEAAPRTETQYF
TGTGCCAGCAACCAAGAGGCAGCGCCTCGCACAGAAACGCAGTATTTT
>few|TRBV2|TRBJ2-7|TRBD2
CASKELAGVSYEQYF
TGTGCCAGCAAGGAGCTAGCGGGAGTTTCCTACGAGCAGTACTTC
>.|TRBV29-1|TRBJ1-2|TRBD1
CSVEKSQRDRDYCYTF
TGCAGCGTTGAAAAAAGTCAGAGGGACAGGGACTATTGCTACACCTTC
>.|TRBV7-3|TRBJ2-5|TRBD2
CASSLGTSGPSVVETQYF
TGTGCCAGCAGCTTAGGGACTAGCGGGCCCTCGGTGGTCGAGACCCAGTACTTC
>.|TRBV14|TRBJ2-1|.
CASSQDFYTSYNEQFF
TGTGCCAGTAGCCAAGATTTCTATACCTCCTACAATGAGCAGTTCTTC
>medium-sized|TRBV29-1|TRBJ1-2|.
CSVVQGNGYTF
TGCAGCGTTGTCCAAGGGAATGGCTACACCTTC
>.|TRBV29-1|TRBJ2-5|.
CSFRTTSFQETQYF
TGCAGCTTTAGGACAACATCGTTTCAAGAGACCCAGTACTTC
>many|TRBV7-2|TRBJ2-1|.
CASSDLNNEQFF
TGTGCCAGCAGCGATTTAAACAATGAGCAGTTCTTC
>few|TRBV30|TRBJ2-1|TRBD2
CAWSAGLAGVGGEQFF
TGTGCCTGGAGTGCCGGACTAGCGGGAGTGGGAGGGGAGCAGTTCTTC
>few|TRBV4-1|TRBJ2-2|TRBD2
CASSQDRAGANTGELFF
TGCGCCAGCAGCCAAGATAGAGCGGGAGCGAACACCGGGGAGCTGTTTTTT
>.|TRBV6-5|TRBJ2-7|.
CVSSYHEPARDSYEQYF
TGTGTCAGCAGTTACCATGAGCCTGCAAGGGATTCCTACGAGCAGTACTTC
>medium-sized|TRBV11-2|TRBJ2-1|.
CASSLDSSSPNEQFF
TGTGCCAGCAGCTTAGATTCTTCCAGCCCTAATGAGCAGTTCTTC
>.|TRBV4-2|TRBJ2-7|.
CGSCQDRGTPYEQYF
TGCGGAAGCTGCCAAGATCGGGGGACTCCATACGAGCAGTACTTC
>.|TRBV5-6|TRBJ2-1|.
CVSSLTFGSGDVQFF
TGTGTCAGCAGCTTGACGTTCGGATCCGGGGATGTGCAGTTCTTC
>.|TRBV6-5|TRBJ2-3|.
CGSNRRADSHTQYF
TGTGGCAGCAACCGCCGTGCCGACAGCCATACGCAGTATTTT
>once|TRBV6-1|TRBJ1-2|.
CAGSEARLGYTF
TGTGCCGGCAGTGAAGCGAGGCTGGGCTACACCTTC
>many|TRBV5-1|TRBJ2-3|.
CASSPPYSTDTQYF
TGCGCCAGCAGCCCCCCCTACAGCACAGATACGCAGTATTTT
>.|TRBV4-3|TRBJ1-1|.
CASSLQRGTEALF
TGCGCCAGCAGCTTACAACGGGGGACTGAAGCTCTCTTT
>.|TRBV6-6|TRBJ1-4|.
CASIKGQGHNEKLFF
TGTGCCAGCATTAAGGGGCAGGGTCATAATGAAAAACTGTTTTTT
>.|TRBV11-2|TRBJ2-1|.
CASSLRREGFNGQFF
TGTGCCAGCAGCTTACGTCGTGAGGGCTTCAATGGGCAGTTCTTC
>.|TRBV11-1|TRBJ2-7|.
CTSSIRASSYDQYF
TGTACCAGCAGCATCAGGGCCTCCTCCTACGATCAGTACTTC
>.|TRBV7-3|TRBJ2-2|.
CASSRTGGNTGELFF
TGTGCCAGCAGCCGCACCGGGGGGAACACCGGGGAGCTGTTTTTT
>.|TRBV6-1|TRBJ2-5|TRBD2
CASSGLAGGKETQYF
TGTGCCAGCAGTGGACTAGCGGGAGGGAAAGAGACCCAGTACTTC
>.|TRBV4-1|TRBJ2-2|TRBD1
CASNYLDRGLTGELFF
TGCGCCAGCAACTATCTGGACAGGGGGCTAACCGGGGAGCTGTTTTTT
>.|TRBV11-2|TRBJ1-4|.
CAYSPGIAPTNEKLFF
TGTGCCTACAGCCCCGGCATAGCCCCAACTAATGAAAAACTGTTTTTT
>.|TRBV4-1|TRBJ2-1|.
CPSSQDADTFYNEQFF
TGCCCTAGCAGCCAAGACGCGGATACCTTCTACAATGAGCAGTTCTTC
>.|TRBV4-2|TRBJ1-2|.
CASSQGACAPLYGYSF
TGTGCCAGCAGCCAAGGTGCCTGCGCCCCTCTCTATGGCTACAGTTTC
>once|TRBV11-1|TRBJ2-7|.
CTSSFGEGIEQYF
TGTACCAGCAGCTTCGGAGAGGGAATCGAGCAGTACTTC
>.|TRBV5-1|TRBJ2-5|.
CASSLGSWRTQETQYF
TGCGCCAGCAGCTTGGGAAGTTGGAGGACCCAAGAGACCCAGTACTTC
>.|TRBV28|TRBJ2-1|TRBD2
CTSSPFGLAGGPYNERFF
TGTACCAGCAGTCCCTTCGGACTAGCGGGAGGGCCCTACAATGAGCGGTTCTTC
>.|TRBV5-1|TRBJ2-5|TRBD2
CASSRLARIQEIQYF
TGCGCCAGCAGCAGACTAGCGAGAATACAAGAGATCCAGTACTTC
>.|TRBV11-2|TRBJ2-7|.
CASSLTDTTYEQYF
TGTGCCAGCAGCTTAACTGACACCACCTACGAGCAGTACTTC
>.|TRBV12-3/TRBV12-4|TRBJ1-2|.
CASSLGGGRANVYTF
TGTGCCAGCAGTTTAGGGGGGGGGCGCGCCAATGTCTACACCTTC
>many|TRBV30|TRBJ1-2|TRBD1
CAWYYGTGDNYGYTF
TGTGCCTGGTACTACGGGACAGGGGATAACTATGGCTACACCTTC
>many|TRBV30|TRBJ2-1|TRBD2
CAGTGGGSGRSYNEQFF
TGTGCCGGCACGGGGGGGGGTAGCGGGCGTTCCTACAATGAGCAGTTCTTC
>.|TRBV10-3|TRBJ1-1|.
CVIKARENTEAFF
TGTGTCATCAAGGCAAGGGAGAACACTGAAGCTTTCTTT
>once|TRBV6-2/TRBV6-3|TRBJ2-3|TRBD2
CASSPLGLASIDTQYF
TGTGCCAGCAGCCCCCTAGGACTAGCTAGCATAGACACGCAGTATTTT
>.|TRBV12-3/TRBV12-4|TRBJ2-4|TRBD1
CASSLGQVETKNIQYF
TGTGCCAGCAGCCTAGGACAGGTGGAAACCAAAAATATTCAGTACTTC
>.|TRBV6-2/TRBV6-3|TRBJ2-7|TRBD1
CGSSYRPTGPYCEQYF
TGTGGCAGCAGTTACCGACCGACAGGGCCCTACTGCGAGCAGTACTTC
>many|TRBV28|TRBJ2-5|TRBD1
CASSPLRQGAMLETQYF
TGTGCCAGCAGTCCGCTTCGTCAGGGGGCTATGTTGGAGACCCAGTACTTC
>.|TRBV11-2|TRBJ2-7|.
CARNFGGASEPYF
TGTGCCAGGAACTTCGGAGGGGCTAGCGAGCCGTACTTC
>.|TRBV4-3|TRBJ2-5|TRBD2
CASNQNWGGETQYF
TGCGCCAGCAACCAAAACTGGGGGGGGGAGACCCAGTACTTC
>.|TRBV28|TRBJ1-6|.
CASSFRDSYNSPLHF
TGTGCCAGCAGTTTCAGGGACTCCTATAATTCACCCCTCCACTTT
>.|TRBV6-2/TRBV6-3|TRBJ2-3|TRBD1
CASSFVRQGAMDTQYF
TGTGCCAGCAGCTTCGTGAGACAGGGGGCAATGGATACGCAGTACTTT
>many|TRBV20-1|TRBJ2-1|TRBD2
CSARTLTSGRLQFF
TGCAGTGCTAGAACTTTGACTAGCGGGAGATTACAGTTCTTC
>many|TRBV6-2/TRBV6-3|TRBJ2-3|.
CASSTNFATDTQYF
TGTGCCAGCAGTACAAACTTCGCCACAGATACGCAGTATTTT
>.|TRBV6-6|TRBJ2-7|TRBD2
CVSSPRLAGIPYEQYF
TGTGTCAGCAGTCCGAGACTAGCGGGAATACCCTACGAGCAGTACTTC